The next 11 T cell receptor beta chains were all read from a single sample in a study of cytomegalovirus exposure and HLA in healthy donors. Produced via immunoSEQ multiplex PCR; TCRdb's table is partial and in-frame only. The sample records about 160,000 clones, approximately 80% being singletons. Sequenced material: PBMCs. The receptors derive from a man in his thirties or forties in good health and CMV-seropositive.

The CDR3 coding sequence is TGCGCCAGCAGCTTAACCGGGACAGGGACGGGTTGGGAGACCCAGTACTTC. Its translation: CASSLTGTGTGWETQYF. The chain uses TRBV5-1 and TRBJ2-5, with TRBD1 matching 9 bases. The germline gives CDR1 SGHRS, CDR2 YFSETQ. With V trimmed by 2 bases and J by 5 bases, 13 bases remained unmatched. This CDR3 spans 17 amino acids.

The chain joins TRBV6-5 to TRBJ2-7; D is possibly TRBD1 (6 bases). V was clipped by 5 bases and J by 1 base, with 15 bases between them. In germline, CDR1 is MNHEY, CDR2 SVGAGI. This CDR3 spans 15 amino acids. Here the CDR3 reads CASSLRSGTSYEQYF. The CDR3 bases are TGTGCCAGCAGTCTACGGTCCGGGACATCCTACGAGCAGTACTTC.

This clone has just a few counts. The chain links TRBV18 to TRBJ2-5; 8 nucleotides agree with TRBD1. V shed 2 bases, J shed 5 bases, and the junction held 10 bases outside the gene matches. CDR3 size: 16 residues. Germline V lookup: CDR1 KGHSH, CDR2 LQKENI. The chain's CDR3 is CASSPSLYRGLETQYF. CDR3 nucleotide sequence: TGTGCCAGCTCACCATCTCTTTACAGGGGGTTGGAGACCCAGTACTTC.

The gene calls are TRBV11-2 and TRBJ2-1; weak D call: TRBD2 (7 bases). Trimming left V 5 bases short and J 10 bases short, with 21 bases between. The germline CDR1 and CDR2 sequences are SGHAT and FQNNGV. The CDR3 spans 15 residues. The CDR3 bases are TGTGCCAGCAGCCCAGGGGCGGGGGCTTCTCGGGAGCAGTTCTTC. The encoded protein is CASSPGAGASREQFF.

The V call is TRBV27, the J call TRBJ1-2; 8 bases fit TRBD1. Germline CDR1 reads MNHEY; CDR2 reads SMNVEV (reference sequence). The ends lost 1 base at V and 4 bases at J; junction bases unmatched: 8. CDR3 size: 16 residues. This CDR3 reads CASSLFGQGSTYGYTF. In DNA, the CDR3 is TGTGCCAGCAGTTTATTTGGACAGGGTAGCACCTATGGCTACACCTTC.

The CDR3 DNA is TGTGCCAGCGGGGGGTTTGGTTTCACAGATACGCAGTATTTT. As protein: CASGGFGFTDTQYF. The chain combines TRBV7-6 with TRBJ2-3; the D gene is possibly TRBD2 (6 bases). CDR3 length: 14 amino acids. Deletions cut 8 bases from V and 2 bases from J, with 14 bases between. The germline CDR1 and CDR2 sequences are SGHVS and FNYEAQ.

The genes are TRBV5-1 and TRBJ1-2, with D tentatively TRBD1 (5 bases). CDR3 length equals 17 residues. V was pared by 2 bases and J by 7 bases, with 24 bases between. Germline-derived CDR1 and CDR2 are SGHRS and YFSETQ. The CDR3 loop is CASSFTPGQGRRGGYTF. CDR3 DNA: TGCGCCAGCAGCTTTACCCCTGGGCAGGGCAGGAGGGGTGGCTACACCTTC.

The genes are TRBV7-8 and TRBJ2-3; the match to TRBD2 covers 12 bases. The V gene end was trimmed by 0 bases and the J gene end by 6 bases; junction bases not matched to a gene: 13. The CDR3 runs 19 residues. CDR1 is SGHVS and CDR2 is FQNEAQ in the germline V gene. CDR3 nucleotides: TGTGCCAGCAGCTTAGCCCGGTATTATGGACTAGCGGGGCGGGATACGCAGTATTTT. Its translation is CASSLARYYGLAGRDTQYF.

The chain carries TRBV11-3 and TRBJ1-5, with TRBD1 as a possible D gene (6 bases). The germline CDR1 and CDR2 sequences are SGHNT and YENEEA. V lost 7 bases and J 2 bases, leaving 18 bases between the germline ends. The CDR3 spans 16 residues. CDR3 sequence (DNA): TGTGCCAGCACCGTCAAACAGGGTACGGGCAATCAGCCCCAGCATTTT. This gives the protein CASTVKQGTGNQPQHF.

This clone has a handful of counts. This rearrangement joins TRBV15 to TRBJ2-7; a weak D match, TRBD1 (5 bases). Germline values: CDR1 LNHNV, CDR2 YYDKDF (reference sequence). This CDR3 is 16 amino acids long. The germline V and J ends were trimmed by 0 bases and 0 bases, with 12 bases remaining between them. CDR3 coding DNA: TGTGCCACCAGCAGAGACGGATCAACAGGCTCCTACGAGCAGTACTTC. This translates into CATSRDGSTGSYEQYF.

This chain joins TRBV5-6 and TRBJ1-4; 8 bases match TRBD1. V shed 4 bases, J shed 3 bases, and the junction held 5 bases outside the gene matches. The germline V gene has CDR1 SGHDT and CDR2 YYEEEE. The CDR3 runs to 15 residues. The chain's CDR3 is CASSRRGQANEKLFF. CDR3 sequence (DNA): TGTGCCAGCAGCCGCAGGGGGCAGGCTAATGAAAAACTGTTTTTT.